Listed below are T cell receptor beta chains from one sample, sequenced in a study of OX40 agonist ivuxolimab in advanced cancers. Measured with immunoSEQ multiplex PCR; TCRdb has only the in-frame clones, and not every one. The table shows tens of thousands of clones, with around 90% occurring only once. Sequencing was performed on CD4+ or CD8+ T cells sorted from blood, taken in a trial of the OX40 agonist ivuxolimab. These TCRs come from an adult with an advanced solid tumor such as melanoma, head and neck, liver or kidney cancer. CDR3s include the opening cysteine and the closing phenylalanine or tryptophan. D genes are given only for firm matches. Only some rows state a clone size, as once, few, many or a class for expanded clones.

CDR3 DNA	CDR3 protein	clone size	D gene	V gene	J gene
TGTGCCAGCAGCAAAGTCGGCGGACAGGGCCCATCCTACGAGCAGTACTTC	CASSKVGGQGPSYEQYF	-	-	TRBV21-1	TRBJ2-7
TGTGCCAGCAGCCTACCGACAGGGACGGAAGTCGATGAAAAACTGTTTTTT	CASSLPTGTEVDEKLFF	-	TRBD1	TRBV7-9	TRBJ1-4
TGTGCCAGCAGCCAAGATTTGCGCGGGGTCACCAATGGGCAGTTCTTC	CASSQDLRGVTNGQFF	-	-	TRBV4-2	TRBJ2-1
TGTGCCAGCAACGAACCCGACCGCTACGAGCAGTACTTC	CASNEPDRYEQYF	-	-	TRBV6-1	TRBJ2-7
TGTGCCAGCAGGACCTTCGGGGACAGGGGCACTGAAGCTTTCTTT	CASRTFGDRGTEAFF	-	TRBD1	TRBV28	TRBJ1-1
TGCGCCAGCAGCCAGTATGGTCGGACAGGGGAAAAGTACTTC	CASSQYGRTGEKYF	-	TRBD1	TRBV4-3	TRBJ2-5
TGTGCCAGCAGTTTATGGTCCGCAGGGGGGCGCTACGAGCAGTACTTC	CASSLWSAGGRYEQYF	-	-	TRBV28	TRBJ2-7
TGCGCCAGCAGCCAACTTGACAGAGGTGACAACGAGCAGTACTTC	CASSQLDRGDNEQYF	-	-	TRBV4-1	TRBJ2-7
TGCAGCGTTGACACTGGAAACACCATATATTTT	CSVDTGNTIYF	few	-	TRBV29-1	TRBJ1-3
TGTGCCAGCAGCACCGCCGGACTAGAAGTGAGCAATGAGCAGTTCTTC	CASSTAGLEVSNEQFF	once	TRBD2	TRBV2	TRBJ2-1
TGCACCAGCAGCCAATCCGGACAGCCCTCCTACGAGCAGTACTTC	CTSSQSGQPSYEQYF	-	-	TRBV1	TRBJ2-7
TGTGCCAGCAGCCAGTATCGGACAGGGGTCCGAGGTAATGAGCAGTTCTTC	CASSQYRTGVRGNEQFF	-	TRBD1	TRBV14	TRBJ2-1
TGTGCCAGCAGTCCGCCCCGTGGCCCACCTTGGGAGACCCAGTACTTC	CASSPPRGPPWETQYF	-	-	TRBV28	TRBJ2-5
TGTGCCAGCAGCTTTTCCGACAGGGGGGAGATCTACGAGCAGTACTTC	CASSFSDRGEIYEQYF	-	TRBD1	TRBV7-9	TRBJ2-7